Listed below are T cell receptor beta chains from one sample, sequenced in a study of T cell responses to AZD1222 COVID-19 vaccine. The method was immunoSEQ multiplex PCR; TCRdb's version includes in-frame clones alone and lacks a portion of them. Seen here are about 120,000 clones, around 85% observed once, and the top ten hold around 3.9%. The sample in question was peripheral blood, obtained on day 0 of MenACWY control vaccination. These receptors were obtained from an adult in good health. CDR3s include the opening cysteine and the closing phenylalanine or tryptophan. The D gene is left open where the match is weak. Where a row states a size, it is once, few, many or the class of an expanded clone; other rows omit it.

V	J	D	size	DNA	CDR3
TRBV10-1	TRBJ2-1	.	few	TGCGCCAGCGGTCCTGGCAGGGGAGGGTACAATGAGCAGTTCTTC	CASGPGRGGYNEQFF
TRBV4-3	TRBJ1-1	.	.	TGCGCCAGCAGCCAAGGAAGGTACGACACTGAAGCTTTCTTT	CASSQGRYDTEAFF
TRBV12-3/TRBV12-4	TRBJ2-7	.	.	TGTGCCAGCAGTTTTGGGGTTCTCTACGAGCAGTACTTC	CASSFGVLYEQYF
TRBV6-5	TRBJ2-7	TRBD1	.	TGTGCCAGCAAGGAAGGACAGGGTTCCTACGAGCAGTACTTC	CASKEGQGSYEQYF
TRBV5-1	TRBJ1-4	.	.	TGCGCCAGCAGCTCGAAAACCGGGACATTAGGTGAAAAACTGTTTTTT	CASSSKTGTLGEKLFF
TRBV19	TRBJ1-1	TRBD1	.	TGTGCCAGTAGAGGACAGGGGGTGGCCACTGAAGCTTTCTTT	CASRGQGVATEAFF
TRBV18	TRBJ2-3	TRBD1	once	TGTGCCAGCTCCCTAACAGGGGCAGATACGCAGTATTTT	CASSLTGADTQYF
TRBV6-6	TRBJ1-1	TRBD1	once	TGTGCCAGCAGAATCTCAGGGGGCACTGAAGCTTTCTTT	CASRISGGTEAFF
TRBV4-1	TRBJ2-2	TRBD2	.	TGCGCCAGCAGCACGGGACTAGCGGGGGTGACGAACACCGGGGAGCTGTTTTTT	CASSTGLAGVTNTGELFF
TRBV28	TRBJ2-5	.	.	TGTGCCAGCAGCCTCGGACGGATGGGCCAAGAGACCCAGTACTTC	CASSLGRMGQETQYF
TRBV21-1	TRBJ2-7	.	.	TGTGCCAGCGGCCTTGAAGCAGGGGGCCCCTACGAGCAGTACTTC	CASGLEAGGPYEQYF
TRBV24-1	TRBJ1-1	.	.	TGTGCCACCAGGACCTCGGTGGAACCGAGGACTGAAGCTTTCTTT	CATRTSVEPRTEAFF
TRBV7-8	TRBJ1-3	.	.	TGTGCCAGCAGCTTGGGCAGGTTGGACACCATATATTTT	CASSLGRLDTIYF
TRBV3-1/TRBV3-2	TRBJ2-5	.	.	TGTGCCAGCAGCCACCGAGAAGAGTACCAAGAGACCCAGTACTTC	CASSHREEYQETQYF
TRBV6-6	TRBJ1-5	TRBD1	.	TGTGCCAGCAGGACAGGGGGTAGCAATCAGCCCCAGCATTTT	CASRTGGSNQPQHF
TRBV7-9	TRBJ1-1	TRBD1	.	TGTGCCAGCAGCTCCCCGACAGGGAAAGCTTTCTTT	CASSSPTGKAFF
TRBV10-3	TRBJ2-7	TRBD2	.	TGTGCCATCACCCCCCATAGCGGGGATCACTACGAGCAGTACTTC	CAITPHSGDHYEQYF
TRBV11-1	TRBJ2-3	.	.	TGTGCCAGCAGCTTTCGGGGGACTTCAGGCACAGATACGCAGTATTTT	CASSFRGTSGTDTQYF
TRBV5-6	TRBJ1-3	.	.	TGTGCCAGCAGCTCCGATCGGGGGGCATCTGGAAACACCATATATTTT	CASSSDRGASGNTIYF
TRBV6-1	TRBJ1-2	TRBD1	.	TGTGCCAGCAGTGAAGGACAAGGGACAGGGCGACCTTATGGCTACACCTTC	CASSEGQGTGRPYGYTF
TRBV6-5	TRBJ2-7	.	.	TGTGCCAGCAGCGCAGCAGGGTACACCTACGAGCAGTACTTC	CASSAAGYTYEQYF
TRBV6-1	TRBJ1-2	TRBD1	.	TGTGCCAGCAGTGAAAGGGTTAGGGGGCGCGGGGATGGCTACACCTTC	CASSERVRGRGDGYTF
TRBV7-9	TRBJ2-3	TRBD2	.	TGTGCCAGCAGCCCCAAACCGGGACTAGCGGGGGGGCTCGATACGCAGTATTTT	CASSPKPGLAGGLDTQYF
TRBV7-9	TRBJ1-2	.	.	TGTGCCAGCAGCTCGGACGCGGGGATACGGTTC	CASSSDAGIRF
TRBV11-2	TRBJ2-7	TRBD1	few	TGTGCCAGCAGCTTACATCCGGGACAGGGTGACGAGCAGTACTTC	CASSLHPGQGDEQYF
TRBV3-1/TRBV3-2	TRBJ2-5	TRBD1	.	TGTGCCAGCAGCCGGAGACAGGGGGAAAGGGGTCAAGAGACCCAGTACTTC	CASSRRQGERGQETQYF
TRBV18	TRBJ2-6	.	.	TGTGCCACCAAAAGTTCAACTGGGGCCAACGTCCTGACTTTC	CATKSSTGANVLTF
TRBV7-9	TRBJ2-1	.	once	TGTGCCAGCAGCACGGTCGTTAGGGACCGAGGGTTCAATGAGCAGTTCTTC	CASSTVVRDRGFNEQFF
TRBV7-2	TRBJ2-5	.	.	TGTGCCACCGCCCCTGGGGCGGGGGAGACCCAGTACTTC	CATAPGAGETQYF
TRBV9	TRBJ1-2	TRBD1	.	TGTGCCAGCAGCGTAGCGGACAGGGGAAGCTATGGCTACACCTTC	CASSVADRGSYGYTF
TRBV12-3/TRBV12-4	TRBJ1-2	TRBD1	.	TGTGCCAGCAGTGGACAGGAATATGGCTACACCTTC	CASSGQEYGYTF
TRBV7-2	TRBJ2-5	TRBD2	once	TGTGCCAGCAGTTTATCCCGAGCGGGGCAAGAGACCCAGTACTTC	CASSLSRAGQETQYF
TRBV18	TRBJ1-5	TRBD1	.	TGTGCCAGCTCATCGACAGGGGACAATCAGCCCCAGCATTTT	CASSSTGDNQPQHF
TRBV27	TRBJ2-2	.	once	TGTGCCAGCAGTTTAAGTGGGTTTGCGGCCGGGGAGCTGTTTTTT	CASSLSGFAAGELFF
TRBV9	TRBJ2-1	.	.	TGTGCCAGCAGCGAACGGGACTCCCGGCAATCTTCCTACAATGAGCAGTTCTTC	CASSERDSRQSSYNEQFF
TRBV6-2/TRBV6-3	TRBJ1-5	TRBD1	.	TGTGCCAGCAGTCCGACAGGGGGCGGGAGCAATCAGCCCCAGCATTTT	CASSPTGGGSNQPQHF
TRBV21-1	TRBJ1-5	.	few	TGTGCCAGCAGCCCCCTTACAGGGCCGGTGGGGCAGCCCCAGCATTTT	CASSPLTGPVGQPQHF
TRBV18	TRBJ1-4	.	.	TGTGCCAGCTCAGCCTCAGGGGTGCCTAATGAAAAACTGTTTTTT	CASSASGVPNEKLFF
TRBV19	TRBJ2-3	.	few	TGTGCCAGTAGAATGGCAGGACAGTCTATCACAGATACGCAGTATTTT	CASRMAGQSITDTQYF
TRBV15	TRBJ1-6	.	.	TGTGCCACCAGCAGAGATCCCGCGGGGAATAATTCACCCCTCCACTTT	CATSRDPAGNNSPLHF
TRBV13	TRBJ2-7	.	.	TGTGCCAGCAGCTTAGGACCCTTCGAAGGGAACAGATTCGTCTACGAGCAGTACTTC	CASSLGPFEGNRFVYEQYF
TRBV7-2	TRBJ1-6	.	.	TGTGCCAGCAGCTTAGAGGGCAGGGGCTATAATTCACCCCTCCACTTT	CASSLEGRGYNSPLHF
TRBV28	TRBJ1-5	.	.	TGTGCCAGCAGTACCCTAGACGGCAATAGCAATCAGCCCCAGCATTTT	CASSTLDGNSNQPQHF